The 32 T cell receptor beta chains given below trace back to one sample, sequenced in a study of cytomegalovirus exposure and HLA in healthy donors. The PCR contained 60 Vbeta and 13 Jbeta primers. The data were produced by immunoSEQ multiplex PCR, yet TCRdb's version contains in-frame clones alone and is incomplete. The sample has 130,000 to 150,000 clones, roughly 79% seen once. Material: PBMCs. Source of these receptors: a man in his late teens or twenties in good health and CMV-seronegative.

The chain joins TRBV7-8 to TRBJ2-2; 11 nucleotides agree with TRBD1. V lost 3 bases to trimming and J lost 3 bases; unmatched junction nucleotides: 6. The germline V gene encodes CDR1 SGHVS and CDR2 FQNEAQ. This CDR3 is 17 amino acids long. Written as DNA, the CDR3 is TGTGCCAGCAGCTTCCCGGGACAGGGGGGGGACACCGGGGAGCTGTTTTTT. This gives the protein CASSFPGQGGDTGELFF. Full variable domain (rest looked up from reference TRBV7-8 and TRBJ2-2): GAGVSQSPRYKVAKRGQDVALRCDPISGHVSLFWYQQALGQGPEFLTYFQNEAQLDKSGLPSDRFFAERPEGSVSTLKIQRTQQEDSAVYLCASSFPGQGGDTGELFFGEGSRLTVL.

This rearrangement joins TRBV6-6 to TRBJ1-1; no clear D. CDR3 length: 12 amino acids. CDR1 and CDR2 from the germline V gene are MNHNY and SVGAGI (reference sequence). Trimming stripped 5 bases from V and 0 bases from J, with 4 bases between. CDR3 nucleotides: TGTGCCAGCAGTGGGCTGAACACTGAAGCTTTCTTT. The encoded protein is CASSGLNTEAFF.

The CDR3 here is CASGFRDPFF. CDR3 DNA: TGTGCTAGTGGTTTCCGGGATCCGTTCTTC. The V gene is TRBV12-5, the J gene TRBJ2-1, with D maybe TRBD2 (5 bases). The germline CDR1 and CDR2 sequences are LGHNT and FRNRAP. The CDR3 loop spans 10 amino acids. Between the trimmed V and J ends, which lost 3 bases and 15 bases, there was a span of 9 bases.

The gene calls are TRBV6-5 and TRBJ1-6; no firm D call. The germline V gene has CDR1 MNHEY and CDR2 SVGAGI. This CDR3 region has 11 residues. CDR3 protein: CATGVNSPLHF. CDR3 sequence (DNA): TGTGCAACCGGAGTGAATTCACCCCTCCACTTT.

The CDR3, as DNA: TGTGCCAGCAGCCGGACAGGTTATGGCTACACCTTC. It codes for CASSRTGYGYTF. V and J are TRBV25-1 and TRBJ1-2, with TRBD1 matching 7 bases. The V gene end was trimmed by 6 bases and the J gene end by 5 bases; junction bases not matched to a gene: 3. CDR3 length: 12 amino acids. Germline loops: CDR1 MGHDK, CDR2 SYGVNS.

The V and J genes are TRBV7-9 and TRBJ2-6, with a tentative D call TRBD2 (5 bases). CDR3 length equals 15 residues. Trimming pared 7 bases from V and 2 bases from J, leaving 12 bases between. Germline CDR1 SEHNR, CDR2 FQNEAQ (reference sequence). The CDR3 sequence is CASIRGGTGANVLTF. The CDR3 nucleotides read TGTGCCAGCATCCGGGGTGGGACTGGGGCCAACGTCCTGACTTTC.

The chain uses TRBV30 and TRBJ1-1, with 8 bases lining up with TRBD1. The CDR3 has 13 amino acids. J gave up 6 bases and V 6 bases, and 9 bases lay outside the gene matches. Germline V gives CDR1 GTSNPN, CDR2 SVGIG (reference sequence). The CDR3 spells CACAGTGGAEAFF. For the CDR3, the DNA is TGTGCCTGTGCCGGGACAGGAGGGGCTGAAGCTTTCTTT. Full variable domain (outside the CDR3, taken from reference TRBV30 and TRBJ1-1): SQTIHQWPATLVQPVGSPLSLECTVEGTSNPNLYWYRQAAGRGLQLLFYSVGIGQISSEVPQNLSASRPQDRQFILSSKKLLLSDSGFYLCACAGTGGAEAFFGQGTRLTVV.

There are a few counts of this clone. CDR3 in amino acids: CASSEHQTVLRGEQYF. For the CDR3, the DNA is TGTGCCAGCAGTGAACATCAGACGGTTCTTAGGGGCGAGCAGTACTTC. The chain couples TRBV2 to TRBJ2-7; D possibly corresponds to TRBD1 (5 bases). The CDR3 contains 16 residues. The ends were cut back, 2 bases at V and 6 bases at J, with 20 bases in the middle. CDR1 and CDR2 from the germline V gene are SNHLY and FYNNEI.

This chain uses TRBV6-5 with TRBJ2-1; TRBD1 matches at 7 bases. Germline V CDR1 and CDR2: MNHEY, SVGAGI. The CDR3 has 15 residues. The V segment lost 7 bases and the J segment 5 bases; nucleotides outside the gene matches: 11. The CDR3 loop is CASTPAGTAHNEQFF. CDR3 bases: TGTGCCAGCACCCCTGCCGGGACAGCGCACAATGAGCAGTTCTTC.

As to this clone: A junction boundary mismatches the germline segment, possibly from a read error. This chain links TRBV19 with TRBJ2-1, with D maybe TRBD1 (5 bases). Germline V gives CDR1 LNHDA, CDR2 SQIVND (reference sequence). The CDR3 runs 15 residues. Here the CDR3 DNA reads TGTGCCAGTAGTATAGGGCAGGGCTCCTATAATGAGCAGTTCTTC. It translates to CASSIGQGSYNEQFF. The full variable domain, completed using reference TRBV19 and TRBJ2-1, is DGGITQSPKYLFRKEGQNVTLSCEQNLNHDAMYWYRQDPGQGLRLIYYSQIVNDFQKGDIAEGYSVSREKKESFPLTVTSAQKNPTAFYLCASSIGQGSYNEQFFGPGTRLTVL.

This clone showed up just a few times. CDR3 in DNA: TGTGCCAGCAGCGACAGCTATGGCTACACCTTC. This sequence encodes CASSDSYGYTF. The chain couples TRBV6-5 to TRBJ1-2; D is possibly TRBD1 (5 bases). Germline CDR1 reads MNHEY; CDR2 reads SVGAGI. This CDR3 contains 11 residues. V was clipped by 6 bases and J by 4 bases, with 6 bases between them.

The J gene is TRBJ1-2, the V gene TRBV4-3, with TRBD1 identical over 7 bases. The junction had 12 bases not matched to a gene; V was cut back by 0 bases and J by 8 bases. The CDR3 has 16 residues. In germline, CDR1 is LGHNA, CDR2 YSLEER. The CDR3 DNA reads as TGCGCCAGCAGCCAAGATGCCCGACAGGGTTTCAGAGGCTACACCTTC. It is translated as CASSQDARQGFRGYTF.

CDR3 protein: CASSLVLQGLWVETQYF. The CDR3, as DNA: TGTGCCAGCAGCTTAGTCCTCCAGGGCCTCTGGGTGGAGACCCAGTACTTC. The chain joins TRBV7-9 to TRBJ2-5; a weak D match, TRBD1 (5 bases). The V gene lost 1 base and the J gene lost 5 bases, with 20 bases spanning the gap. Germline CDR1 and CDR2: SEHNR and FQNEAQ (reference sequence). The CDR3 totals 17 residues.

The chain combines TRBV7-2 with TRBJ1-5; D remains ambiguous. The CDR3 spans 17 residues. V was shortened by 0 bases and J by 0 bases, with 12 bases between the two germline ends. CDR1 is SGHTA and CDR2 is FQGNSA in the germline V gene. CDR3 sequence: CASSLAIARDSNQPQHF. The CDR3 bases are TGTGCCAGCAGCTTAGCGATTGCGAGGGATAGCAATCAGCCCCAGCATTTT.

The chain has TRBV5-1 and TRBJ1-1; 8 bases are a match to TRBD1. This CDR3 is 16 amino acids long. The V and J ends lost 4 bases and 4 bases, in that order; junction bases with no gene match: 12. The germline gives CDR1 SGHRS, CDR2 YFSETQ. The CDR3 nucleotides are TGCGCCAGCAGCATCGACAGGGGCGGGGTGGGCACTGAAGCTTTCTTT. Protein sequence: CASSIDRGGVGTEAFF.

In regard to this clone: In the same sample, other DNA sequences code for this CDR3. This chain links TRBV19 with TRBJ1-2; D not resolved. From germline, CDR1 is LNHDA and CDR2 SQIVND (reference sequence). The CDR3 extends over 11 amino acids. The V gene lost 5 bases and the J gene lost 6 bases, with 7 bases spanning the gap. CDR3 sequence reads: CASSPGDGYTF. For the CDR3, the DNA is TGTGCCAGTAGTCCCGGTGATGGCTACACCTTC.

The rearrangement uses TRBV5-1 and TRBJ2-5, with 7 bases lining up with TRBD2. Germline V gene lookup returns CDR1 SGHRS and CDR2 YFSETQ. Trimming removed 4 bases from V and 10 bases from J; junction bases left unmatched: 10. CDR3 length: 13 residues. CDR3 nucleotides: TGCGCCAGCAGCCAATTTTGGGGAGGGGACCAGTACTTC. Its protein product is CASSQFWGGDQYF.

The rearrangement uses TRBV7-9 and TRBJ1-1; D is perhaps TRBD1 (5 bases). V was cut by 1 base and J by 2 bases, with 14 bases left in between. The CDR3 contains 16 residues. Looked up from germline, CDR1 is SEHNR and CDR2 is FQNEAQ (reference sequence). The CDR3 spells CASSLEMGHINTEAFF. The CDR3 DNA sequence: TGTGCCAGCAGCTTAGAGATGGGGCATATTAACACTGAAGCTTTCTTT.

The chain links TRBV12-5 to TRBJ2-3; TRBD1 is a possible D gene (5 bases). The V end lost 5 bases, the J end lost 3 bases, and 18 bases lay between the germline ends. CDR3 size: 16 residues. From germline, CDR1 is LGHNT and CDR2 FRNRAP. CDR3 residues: CASGSLGRARTDTQYF. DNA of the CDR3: TGTGCTAGTGGTAGCCTCGGCAGGGCTCGGACAGATACGCAGTATTTT.

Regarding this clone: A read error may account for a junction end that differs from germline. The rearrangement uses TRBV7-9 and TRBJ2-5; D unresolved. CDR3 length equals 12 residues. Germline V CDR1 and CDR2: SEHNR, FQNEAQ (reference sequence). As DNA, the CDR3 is TGTTCCAGCAGCTTATTGCGGGAGACCCAGTACTTC. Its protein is CSSSLLRETQYF.

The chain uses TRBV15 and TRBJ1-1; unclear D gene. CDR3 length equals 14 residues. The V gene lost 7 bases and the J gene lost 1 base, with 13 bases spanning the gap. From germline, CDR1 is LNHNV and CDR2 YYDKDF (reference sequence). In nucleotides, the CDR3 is TGTGCCACCAAAGACGCAGGTGGGAACACTGAAGCTTTCTTT. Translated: CATKDAGGNTEAFF.

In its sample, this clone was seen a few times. CDR3 sequence (DNA): TGTGCCAGCAGCCTCGACAGAATGAACACTGAAGCTTTCTTT. Translation: CASSLDRMNTEAFF. The chain has TRBV7-9 and TRBJ1-1, with D tentatively TRBD1 (5 bases). Trimming removed 5 bases at V and 0 bases at J, with 10 bases between. From germline, CDR1 is SEHNR and CDR2 FQNEAQ (reference sequence). This CDR3 spans 14 amino acids.

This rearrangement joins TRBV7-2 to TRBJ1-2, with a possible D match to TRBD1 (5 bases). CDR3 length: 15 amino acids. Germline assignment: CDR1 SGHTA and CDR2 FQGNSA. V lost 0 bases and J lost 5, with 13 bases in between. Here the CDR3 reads CASSLAGGSSYGYTF. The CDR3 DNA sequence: TGTGCCAGCAGCTTAGCCGGGGGTTCATCATATGGCTACACCTTC. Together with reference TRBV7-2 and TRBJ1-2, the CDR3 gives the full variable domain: GAGVSQSPSNKVTEKGKDVELRCDPISGHTALYWYRQSLGQGLEFLIYFQGNSAPDKSGLPSDRFSAERTGGSVSTLTIQRTQQEDSAVYLCASSLAGGSSYGYTFGSGTRLTVV.

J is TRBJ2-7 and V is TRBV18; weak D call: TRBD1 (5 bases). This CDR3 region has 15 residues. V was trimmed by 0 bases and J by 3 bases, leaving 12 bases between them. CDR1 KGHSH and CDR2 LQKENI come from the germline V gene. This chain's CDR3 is CASSPPPGKLYEQYF. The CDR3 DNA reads TGTGCCAGCTCACCACCCCCAGGGAAACTCTACGAGCAGTACTTC.

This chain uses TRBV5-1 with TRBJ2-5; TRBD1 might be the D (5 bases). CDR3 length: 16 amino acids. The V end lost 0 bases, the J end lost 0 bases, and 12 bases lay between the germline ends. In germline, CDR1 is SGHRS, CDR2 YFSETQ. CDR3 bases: TGCGCCAGCAGCTTGGAGCTGGCAGGGTACCAAGAGACCCAGTACTTC. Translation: CASSLELAGYQETQYF.

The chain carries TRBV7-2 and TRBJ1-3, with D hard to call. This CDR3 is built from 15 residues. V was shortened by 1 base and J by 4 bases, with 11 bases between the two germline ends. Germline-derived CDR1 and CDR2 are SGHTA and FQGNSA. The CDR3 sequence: CASSLVIGRGNTIYF. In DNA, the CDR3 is TGTGCCAGCAGCTTAGTAATAGGGAGGGGAAACACCATATATTTT.

The DNA of the CDR3 is TGTGCCAGTAGTATAGGTTGGGGGCTCGGAGCTTTCTTT. Translated: CASSIGWGLGAFF. The chain has TRBV19 and TRBJ1-1; D is perhaps TRBD1 (6 bases). Germline-derived CDR1 and CDR2 are LNHDA and SQIVND (reference sequence). The germline V and J ends were trimmed by 1 base and 10 bases, with 13 bases remaining between them. The CDR3 spans 13 residues.

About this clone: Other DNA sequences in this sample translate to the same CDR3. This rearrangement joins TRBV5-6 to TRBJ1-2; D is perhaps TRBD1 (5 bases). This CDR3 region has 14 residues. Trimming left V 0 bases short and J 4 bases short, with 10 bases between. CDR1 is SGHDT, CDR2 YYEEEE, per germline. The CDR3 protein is CASSLAGGIYGYTF. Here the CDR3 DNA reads TGTGCCAGCAGCTTGGCGGGGGGAATCTATGGCTACACCTTC.

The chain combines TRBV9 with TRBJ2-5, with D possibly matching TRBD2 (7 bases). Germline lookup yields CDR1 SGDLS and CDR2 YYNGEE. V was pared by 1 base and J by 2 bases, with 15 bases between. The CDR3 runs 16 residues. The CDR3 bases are TGTGCCAGCAGCGTAAAATCGGGGAGGGGGCAAGAGACCCAGTACTTC. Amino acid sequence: CASSVKSGRGQETQYF.

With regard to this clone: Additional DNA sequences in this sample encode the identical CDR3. The CDR3 region has the DNA TGTGCCAGTAGTATAGGGGGAGCGCGCGAGCAGTTCTTC. It codes for CASSIGGAREQFF. This chain connects TRBV19 to TRBJ2-1; D is possibly TRBD2 (5 bases). The CDR3 extends over 13 amino acids. Germline V gene data show CDR1 as LNHDA and CDR2 as SQIVND (reference sequence). With 1 base removed from V and 10 bases from J, the gap between germline ends came to 11 bases.

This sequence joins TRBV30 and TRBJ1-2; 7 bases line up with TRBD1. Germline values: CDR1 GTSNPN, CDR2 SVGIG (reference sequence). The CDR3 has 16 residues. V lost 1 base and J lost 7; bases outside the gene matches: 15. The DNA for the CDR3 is TGTGCCTGGAGTGAGGCTGGGAAGGGGGCTACCTTTGGCTACACCTTC. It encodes CAWSEAGKGATFGYTF.

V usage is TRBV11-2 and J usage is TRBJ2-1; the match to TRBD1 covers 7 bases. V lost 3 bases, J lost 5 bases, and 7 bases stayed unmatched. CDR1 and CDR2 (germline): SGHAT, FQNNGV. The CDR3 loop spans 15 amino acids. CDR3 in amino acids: CASSLRQGTNNEQFF. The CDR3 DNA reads TGTGCCAGCAGCTTGCGACAGGGAACGAACAATGAGCAGTTCTTC.